The entry below gives a single T cell receptor (beta chain) sequence along with its context. What it recognizes is unknown. Notes on the study in general: Approximately 13% of tumor Treg sequences matched naive CD4+ cells. In terms of TCR gene usage, tumor memory CD4+ T cells clustered together with blood and lymph node memory CD4+ cells, as well as with lymph node naive CD4+ cells.

CDR3 length: 12 amino acids. V was trimmed by 6 bases and J by 8 bases, leaving 13 bases between them. The TRBV12-4/TRBJ1-2 clonotypes were amplified using barcode primers with ligated adaptors. TCRdb processed the multiplex PCR reads anew with MiXCR; each CDR3 protein has one entry. Of some 1,200 distinct CDR3 sequences listed, roughly 23% are singletons. The sequence was obtained from a female donor with breast cancer. V usage is TRBV12-3 or TRBV12-4 and J usage is TRBJ1-2; D remains ambiguous. The sequenced material came from naive CD4+ T cells sorted from blood. Noted subset: naive CD4+ T cells, CD4+CD45RA+CD25-. CDR3 in DNA: TGTGCCAGCAGCGTCGATGTCGAGGGCTACACCTTC. This translates into CASSVDVEGYTF.